Presented here are 22 T cell receptor beta chains from one specimen sequenced in a study of shared clonotypes between healthy human individuals (TCRdb year 2020). Libraries were constructed by the immunoSEQ multiplex PCR assay. In its TCRdb copy, this immuneACCESS table keeps in-frame sequences only and misses some clones. Where compared with another copy, unresolved V genes explain less than half of these, and the others have no known cause. The sample includes 450,000 to 700,000 clones, with 95% to 96% observed a single time. The ten largest clones represent 0.09% to 0.13% of the sample. CD8 naive samples consisted of CD45RO-negative cells that were positively selected for CCR7, yielding a CD45RA+CCR7+ population without TemRA cells. Sequenced input: naive CD8+ T cells sorted from blood. Per the publication, the cell subset or site label means: CD45RA+CCR7+. The receptors here all came from a woman aged 30 to 39 in good health.

This rearrangement joins TRBV5-4 to TRBJ2-2, with a tentative D call TRBD2 (5 bases). The V gene's germline CDR1 is SGHNT and CDR2 YYREEE (reference sequence). V was pared by 0 bases and J by 7 bases, with 16 bases between. There are 16 residues in the CDR3. Written as DNA, the CDR3 is TGTGCCAGCAGCTTGGCGTCGGGCGGGTGGAACGGGGAGCTGTTTTTT. Protein product: CASSLASGGWNGELFF.

The J gene is TRBJ2-5, the V gene TRBV14; D remains ambiguous. Judging by the DNA end, TRBJ2-7 fits better; the J call may be wrong. This CDR3 is 15 amino acids long. CDR1 and CDR2 from the germline V gene are SGHDN and FVKESK. CDR3 coding DNA: TGTGCCAGCAGCCAAGACAGACGGCCAAGCTACGAGCAGTACTTC. Its translation is CASSQDRRPSYEQYF.

The chain joins TRBV7-8 to TRBJ2-7, with D perhaps matching TRBD2 (6 bases). V was pared by 5 bases and J by 2 bases, with 19 bases between. The CDR3 sequence is 16 residues long. Germline CDR1 SGHVS, CDR2 FQNEAQ. CDR3 sequence reads: CASSPRRGGVTYEQYF. The CDR3 region has the DNA TGTGCCAGCAGCCCCAGAAGGGGCGGGGTAACCTACGAGCAGTACTTC.

The V and J genes are TRBV5-1 and TRBJ2-1; D gene uncertain. Germline values: CDR1 SGHRS, CDR2 YFSETQ. The ends were cut back, 4 bases at V and 2 bases at J, with 7 bases in the middle. The CDR3 loop spans 13 amino acids. CDR3 amino acids: CASSLRAYNEQFF. CDR3 bases: TGCGCCAGCAGCCTTCGGGCCTACAATGAGCAGTTCTTC.

This sequence joins TRBV5-6 and TRBJ2-2; D unresolved. Germline CDR1 and CDR2: SGHDT and YYEEEE. The V end was cut by 6 bases, the J end by 3 bases, with 6 bases between. The CDR3 loop spans 12 amino acids. Here the CDR3 DNA reads TGTGCCAGCACAGGATACACCGGGGAGCTGTTTTTT. Translating gives CASTGYTGELFF.

The chain employs TRBV25-1 and TRBJ1-1; 7 bases line up with TRBD1. Trimming at V came to 5 bases and at J to 4 bases, leaving 7 bases not matched to a gene. Looked up from germline, CDR1 is MGHDK and CDR2 is SYGVNS. The CDR3 is made up of 14 amino acids. The CDR3 sequence is CASSYGGQVTEAFF. Here the CDR3 DNA reads TGTGCCAGCAGTTACGGTGGACAGGTCACTGAAGCTTTCTTT.

There are a few counts of this clone. The V call is TRBV7-9, the J call TRBJ2-7; the D gene is possibly TRBD2 (5 bases). The V end lost 1 base, the J end lost 3 bases, and 10 bases lay between the germline ends. Per germline, CDR1 SEHNR and CDR2 FQNEAQ (reference sequence). The CDR3 is 14 residues long. The CDR3: CASSLDQRFYEQYF. CDR3 DNA: TGTGCCAGCAGCTTAGACCAGCGGTTCTACGAGCAGTACTTC.

V and J are TRBV6-5 and TRBJ1-5; D unclear. Per germline, CDR1 MNHEY and CDR2 SVGAGI. This CDR3 comprises 14 residues. Trimming shortened V by 6 bases and J by 8 bases, and 17 bases separated the two germline ends. The CDR3 nucleotides read TGTGCCAGCAGCCCACTTCCCGGAAATAAGCCCCAGCATTTT. Its protein is CASSPLPGNKPQHF.

The chain combines TRBV28 with TRBJ1-2, with TRBD1 matching over 9 bases. Trimming cost V 7 bases and J 4 bases; bases outside gene matches: 7. CDR3 size: 14 residues. Germline V CDR1 and CDR2: MDHEN, SYDVKM. The CDR3 is CASKYRGRSYGYTF. The CDR3, as DNA: TGTGCCAGCAAGTACAGGGGGCGTAGCTATGGCTACACCTTC.

On this clone: The same CDR3 can be traced to other DNA sequences in this sample. The genes are TRBV7-9 and TRBJ2-7; no clear D gene. The ends were cut back, 5 bases at V and 1 base at J, with 6 bases in the middle. This CDR3 has 12 residues. Per germline, CDR1 SEHNR and CDR2 FQNEAQ (reference sequence). CDR3 nucleotides: TGTGCCAGCAGCCTAGGGTCCTACGAGCAGTACTTC. Amino acid sequence: CASSLGSYEQYF.

The chain carries TRBV28 and TRBJ2-7; D might be TRBD1 or TRBD2, each matching 5 bases. This CDR3 contains 13 residues. V lost 5 bases, J lost 4 bases, and 12 bases lay in between. Per the germline V gene, CDR1 is MDHEN and CDR2 is SYDVKM. The DNA for the CDR3 is TGTGCCAGCAGTCCAGTAGGGACGTACGAGCAGTACTTC. Its translation is CASSPVGTYEQYF.

CDR3 nucleotide sequence: TGTGCCAGCAGCATGATTTATAGCAATCAGCCCCAGCATTTT. Its translation is CASSMIYSNQPQHF. The V and J genes are TRBV6-5 and TRBJ1-5; D call uncertain. This CDR3 is built from 14 residues. The germline gives CDR1 MNHEY, CDR2 SVGAGI. Trimming removed 6 bases from V and 0 bases from J, with 9 bases in between.

The chain employs TRBV27 and TRBJ2-5, with a weak D call TRBD2 (6 bases). V gave up 4 bases and J gave up 11 bases, with 17 bases separating them. The CDR3 is 13 residues long. Germline V gene lookup returns CDR1 MNHEY and CDR2 SMNVEV (reference sequence). The CDR3 DNA follows: TGTGCCAGCAGTTATGGGGCGGGATGGGAGCAGTACTTC. Protein product: CASSYGAGWEQYF.

The gene calls are TRBV5-1 and TRBJ2-5; 10 nucleotides line up with TRBD2. The CDR3 has 19 amino acids. V shed 5 bases, J shed 5 bases, and the junction held 21 bases outside the gene matches. Looked up from germline, CDR1 is SGHRS and CDR2 is YFSETQ. CDR3 coding DNA: TGCGCCAGCAGTAACCGGAGGTTGGGGCTAGCGGGAGTGGATGAGACCCAGTACTTC. Translated: CASSNRRLGLAGVDETQYF.

The J gene is TRBJ2-3, the V gene TRBV7-9, with 8 bases that match TRBD2. The CDR3 consists of 16 residues. V was pared by 2 bases and J by 0 bases, with 4 bases of the junction left unmatched. Germline V CDR1 and CDR2: SEHNR, FQNEAQ (reference sequence). CDR3 amino acids: CASSLRPSGSTDTQYF. CDR3 bases: TGTGCCAGCAGCTTACGCCCTAGCGGGAGCACAGATACGCAGTATTTT.

This chain joins TRBV14 and TRBJ2-2; TRBD1 matches 10 bases. Losses at the gene ends were 4 bases for V and 6 bases for J; bases not matched to a gene: 11. The CDR3 covers 17 residues. The V gene's germline CDR1 is SGHDN and CDR2 FVKESK. The DNA of the CDR3 is TGTGCCAGCAGCCTCTCCGGGACAGGGGTTGTTGCCGGGGAGCTGTTTTTT. This codes for CASSLSGTGVVAGELFF.

The table lists this clone with a count of one. DNA of the CDR3: TGTGCCAGTAGTATTGGGAGGGGCACTGAAGCTTTCTTT. It translates to CASSIGRGTEAFF. The chain carries TRBV19 and TRBJ1-1, with D possibly being TRBD1 (5 bases). V was shortened by 3 bases and J by 4 bases, with 9 bases between the two germline ends. Germline V gene lookup returns CDR1 LNHDA and CDR2 SQIVND (reference sequence). This CDR3 has 13 amino acids.

V is TRBV5-1 and J is TRBJ2-7; TRBD1 might be the D (6 bases). The CDR3 is made up of 16 amino acids. Deletions cut 2 bases from V and 0 bases from J, with 15 bases between. The germline V gene has CDR1 SGHRS and CDR2 YFSETQ. The CDR3 nucleotides are TGCGCCAGCAGCTTCGGAACAGGGCTTTTCTCCTACGAGCAGTACTTC. The encoded protein is CASSFGTGLFSYEQYF. The whole variable domain, filled in from reference TRBV5-1 and TRBJ2-7, reads KAGVTQTPRYLIKTRGQQVTLSCSPISGHRSVSWYQQTPGQGLQFLFEYFSETQRNKGNFPGRFSGRQFSNSRSEMNVSTLELGDSALYLCASSFGTGLFSYEQYFGPGTRLTVT.

The chain links TRBV15 to TRBJ2-7; D is ambiguous. Germline V lookup: CDR1 LNHNV, CDR2 YYDKDF (reference sequence). The V and J ends lost 0 bases and 2 bases respectively, with 8 bases between them. This CDR3 has 14 residues. Here the CDR3 DNA reads TGTGCCACCAGCAGAGAGGCAGGCGCCTACGAGCAGTACTTC. Amino acids: CATSREAGAYEQYF.

This clone was detected only a few times. The rearrangement links TRBV6-6 to TRBJ1-2; 9 nucleotides agree with TRBD1. Per the germline V gene, CDR1 is MNHNY and CDR2 is SVGAGI (reference sequence). The CDR3 totals 14 residues. V lost 5 bases, J lost 6 bases, and 7 bases stayed unmatched. The CDR3 DNA reads as TGTGCCAGCAGTCGGAATACAGGGGGCCATGGCTACACCTTC. This gives the protein CASSRNTGGHGYTF.

The V call is TRBV4-2, the J call TRBJ2-5, with TRBD1 matching 8 bases. Germline V CDR1 and CDR2: LGHNA, YNFKEQ. The CDR3 loop spans 15 amino acids. V was clipped by 3 bases and J by 5 bases; unmatched bases: 8. The CDR3 region is CASSQEQGDAETQYF. Here the CDR3 DNA reads TGTGCCAGCAGCCAGGAACAGGGGGATGCCGAGACCCAGTACTTC.

The CDR3 reads CASSAEGLAGIYNEQFF. The CDR3 region has the DNA TGTGCCAGCAGCGCCGAGGGACTAGCGGGTATCTACAATGAGCAGTTCTTC. This rearrangement joins TRBV9 to TRBJ2-1, with 12 positions matching TRBD2. CDR1 SGDLS and CDR2 YYNGEE come from the germline V gene. CDR3 length: 17 residues. The J segment lost 3 bases and the V segment lost 3 bases, leaving 7 bases of the junction unmatched.